The 7 T cell receptor beta chains below were found in one sample sequenced in a study of blood T cell repertoires in COVID-19. Clones were read by immunoSEQ multiplex PCR, and TCRdb kept only the in-frame ones, dropping some. The table includes about 29,000 clones, roughly 82% detected once. Specimen: peripheral blood. The receptors originated from an elderly man with active or convalescent COVID-19.

V and J are TRBV6-5 and TRBJ2-1, with 14 bases identical to TRBD2. V lost 5 bases and J lost 8; bases outside the gene matches: 5. The CDR3 runs 15 residues. CDR1 and CDR2 (germline): MNHEY, SVGAGI. This CDR3 reads CASSPTSGGAYEQFF. Here the CDR3 DNA reads TGTGCCAGCAGTCCGACTAGCGGGGGGGCCTATGAGCAGTTCTTC.

This chain links TRBV3-1 (or the pseudogene TRBV3-2) with TRBJ1-2; D is uncertain. The V gene's germline CDR1 is LGHDT and CDR2 YNNKEL (reference sequence). This CDR3 contains 11 residues. The V gene lost 3 bases and the J gene lost 6 bases, with 5 bases spanning the gap. Here the CDR3 DNA reads TGTGCCAGCAGCCACTCAGATGGCTACACCTTC. Encoded protein: CASSHSDGYTF.

This clone turned up a few times. The chain has TRBV7-9 and TRBJ2-1, with TRBD1 matching over 11 bases. CDR1 is SEHNR, CDR2 FQNEAQ, per germline (reference sequence). With 9 bases clipped from V and 7 bases from J, the junction kept 5 bases outside the gene matches. This CDR3 comprises 13 residues. The CDR3 is CASLGTGGNEQFF. In nucleotides, the CDR3 is TGTGCCAGTCTCGGGACAGGGGGGAATGAGCAGTTCTTC.

CDR3 region: CASNRQGITDTQYF. In DNA, the CDR3 is TGTGCCAGCAACCGACAGGGGATCACGGATACGCAGTATTTT. The chain couples TRBV6-5 to TRBJ2-3, with TRBD1 matching 8 bases. Germline CDR1 and CDR2: MNHEY and SVGAGI. Trimming removed 7 bases from V and 6 bases from J; junction bases left unmatched: 9. CDR3 size: 14 residues.

V and J are TRBV2 and TRBJ2-7; a weak D match, TRBD2 (7 bases). This CDR3 is 15 amino acids long. V was cut by 2 bases and J by 2 bases, with 13 bases left in between. The germline gives CDR1 SNHLY, CDR2 FYNNEI. The CDR3 DNA reads as TGTGCCAGCAGTGAAAGGGGGGGACGGACCTACGAGCAGTACTTC. Its protein is CASSERGGRTYEQYF.

This rearrangement joins TRBV7-8 to TRBJ2-3, with 8 nucleotides matching TRBD2. The ends lost 8 bases at V and 4 bases at J; junction bases unmatched: 5. Germline lookup yields CDR1 SGHVS and CDR2 FQNEAQ. The CDR3 loop spans 13 amino acids. CDR3 DNA: TGTGCCAGCTATAGCGGGAATTCAGATACGCAGTATTTT. Its translation: CASYSGNSDTQYF.

V and J are TRBV7-2 and TRBJ1-2; 11 nucleotides line up with TRBD1. The CDR3 is made up of 15 amino acids. V gave up 5 bases and J gave up 3 bases; unmatched junction bases: 5. Germline values: CDR1 SGHTA, CDR2 FQGNSA. Here the CDR3 reads CASSGGQGAYYGYTF. CDR3 in DNA: TGTGCCAGCAGCGGCGGACAGGGGGCTTACTATGGCTACACCTTC.